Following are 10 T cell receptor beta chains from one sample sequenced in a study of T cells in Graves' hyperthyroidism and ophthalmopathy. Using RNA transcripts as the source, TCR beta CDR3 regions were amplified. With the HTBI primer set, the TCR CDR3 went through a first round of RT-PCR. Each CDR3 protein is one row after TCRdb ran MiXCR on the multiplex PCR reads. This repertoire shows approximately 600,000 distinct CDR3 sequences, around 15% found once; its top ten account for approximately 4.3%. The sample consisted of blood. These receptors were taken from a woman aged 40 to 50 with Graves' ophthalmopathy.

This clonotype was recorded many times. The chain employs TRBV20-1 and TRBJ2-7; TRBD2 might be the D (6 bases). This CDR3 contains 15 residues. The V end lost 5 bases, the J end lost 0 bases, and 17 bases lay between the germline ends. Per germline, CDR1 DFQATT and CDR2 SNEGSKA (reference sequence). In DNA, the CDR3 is TGCAGTGCTGCCAAGGCGGACGGGAGCTCCTACGAGCAGTACTTC. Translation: CSAAKADGSSYEQYF.

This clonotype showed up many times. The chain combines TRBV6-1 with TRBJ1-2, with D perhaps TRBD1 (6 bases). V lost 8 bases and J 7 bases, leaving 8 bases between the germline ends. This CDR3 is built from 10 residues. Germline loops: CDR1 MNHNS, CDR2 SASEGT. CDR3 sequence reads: CASGGGGYTF. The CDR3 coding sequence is TGTGCCAGCGGAGGGGGTGGCTACACCTTC.

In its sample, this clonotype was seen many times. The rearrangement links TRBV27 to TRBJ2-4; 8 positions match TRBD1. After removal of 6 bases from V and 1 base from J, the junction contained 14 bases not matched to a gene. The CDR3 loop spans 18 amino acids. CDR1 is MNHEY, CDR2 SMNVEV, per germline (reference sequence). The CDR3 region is CASSKGGAGGIAKNIQYF. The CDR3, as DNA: TGTGCCAGCAGCAAGGGGGGTGCAGGGGGCATTGCCAAAAACATTCAGTACTTC.

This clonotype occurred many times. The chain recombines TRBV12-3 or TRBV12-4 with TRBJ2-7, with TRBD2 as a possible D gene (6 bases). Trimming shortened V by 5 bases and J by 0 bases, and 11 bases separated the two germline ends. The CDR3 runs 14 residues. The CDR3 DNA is TGTGCCAGCAGTCCGGGACTGGGCTCCTACGAGCAGTACTTC. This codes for CASSPGLGSYEQYF.

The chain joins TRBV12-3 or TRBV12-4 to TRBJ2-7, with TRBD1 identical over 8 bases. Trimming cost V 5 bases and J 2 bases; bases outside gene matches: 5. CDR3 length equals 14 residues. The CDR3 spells CASSRTGKPYEQYF. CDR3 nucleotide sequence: TGTGCCAGCAGTCGGACAGGGAAACCCTACGAGCAGTACTTC.

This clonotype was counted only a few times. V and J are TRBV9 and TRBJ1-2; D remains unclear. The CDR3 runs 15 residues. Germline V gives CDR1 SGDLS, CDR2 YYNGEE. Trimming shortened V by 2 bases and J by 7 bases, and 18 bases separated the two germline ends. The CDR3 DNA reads TGTGCCAGCAGCGTCTCCTGGCAGGCGGCCCGTGGCTACACCTTC. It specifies CASSVSWQAARGYTF.

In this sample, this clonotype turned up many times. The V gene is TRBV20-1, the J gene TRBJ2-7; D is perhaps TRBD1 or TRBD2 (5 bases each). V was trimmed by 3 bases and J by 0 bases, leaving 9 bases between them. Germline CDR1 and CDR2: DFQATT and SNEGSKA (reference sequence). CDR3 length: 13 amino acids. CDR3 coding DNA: TGCAGTGCTAGGTGGGACGGCTCCTACGAGCAGTACTTC. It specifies CSARWDGSYEQYF.

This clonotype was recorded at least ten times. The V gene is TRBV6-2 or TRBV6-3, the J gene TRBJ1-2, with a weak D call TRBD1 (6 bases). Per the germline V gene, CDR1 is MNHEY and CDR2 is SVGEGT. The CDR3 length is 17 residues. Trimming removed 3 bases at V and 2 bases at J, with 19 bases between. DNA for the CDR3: TGTGCCAGCAGTTATGCCTGGGGGGGCGATGGGAACTATGGCTACACCTTC. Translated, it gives CASSYAWGGDGNYGYTF.

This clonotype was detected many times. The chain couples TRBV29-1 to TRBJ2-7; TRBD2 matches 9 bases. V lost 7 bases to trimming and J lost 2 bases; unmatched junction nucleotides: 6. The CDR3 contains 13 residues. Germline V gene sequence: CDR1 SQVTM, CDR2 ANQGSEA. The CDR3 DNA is TGCAGCGCATCGGGACTAGCTGCCTACGAGCAGTACTTC. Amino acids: CSASGLAAYEQYF.

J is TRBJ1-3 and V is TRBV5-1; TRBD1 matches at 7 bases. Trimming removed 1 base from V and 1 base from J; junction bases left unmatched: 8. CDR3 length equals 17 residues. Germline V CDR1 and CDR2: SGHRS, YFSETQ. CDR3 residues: CASSLLEGASSGNTIYF. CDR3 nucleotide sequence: TGCGCCAGCAGCTTGCTCGAGGGGGCGTCGTCTGGAAACACCATATATTTT.